This T cell receptor delta chain comes out of a study of γδ T cells in repeated Plasmodium falciparum infection. Worth noting for this clone: The protein recorded in TCRdb matches a much larger clone and deviates from this DNA's translation at residue 13, suggesting a read error; the protein here is obtained by translating the DNA.

Gammadelta T cells were flow-sorted from PBMC into Vgamma9/Vdelta2+ and Vdelta2-negative populations for bulk analysis. The CDR3 sequence is 26 residues long. Looked up from germline, CDR1 is TSWWSYY and CDR2 is QGS. The V and J ends lost 3 bases and 5 bases respectively, with 49 bases between them. TCRdb re-identified clones in the multiplex PCR reads via CATT. The sample records over 45,000 delta-chain clones, 1.6% being singletons. The sequencing sample was made of gamma-delta T cells from blood. This TCR derives from a pool of human donors (malaria-infected and uninfected, not separated). The J gene is TRDJ1, the V gene TRDV1, with D perhaps TRDD2 (8 bases). The J gene comes from matching the DNA to germline here; TCRdb lacks it. The CDR3 here is CALGDSFFLRKSALGTPIRPIDKLIF. Written as DNA, the CDR3 is TGTGCTCTTGGGGACTCTTTCTTCCTACGTAAAAGTGCACTGGGGACCCCCATTCGTCCGATTGATAAACTCATCTTT.